Presented here are 16 T cell receptor beta chains from one specimen sequenced in a study of blood T cell repertoires in COVID-19. Profiled with immunoSEQ multiplex PCR; TCRdb holds only in-frame clones, not every one. The table records 200,000 to 250,000 clones, 86% of them present only once. Sequencing input: peripheral blood. The receptors shown here come from a young man who had recovered from COVID-19.

The genes are TRBV6-5 and TRBJ1-1; TRBD1 matches at 8 bases. The CDR3 totals 14 residues. CDR1 is MNHEY and CDR2 is SVGAGI in the germline V gene. Germline trimming cut 7 bases from V and 4 bases from J; bases unmatched to any gene: 8. CDR3 sequence reads: CASTLVTGGTEAFF. The DNA for the CDR3 is TGTGCCAGCACTCTAGTTACAGGGGGCACTGAAGCTTTCTTT.

This chain links TRBV5-1 with TRBJ1-2; no firm D call. Trimming cost V 4 bases and J 1 base, with 14 bases left between them. The CDR3 has 15 residues. Germline V lookup: CDR1 SGHRS, CDR2 YFSETQ. Written as DNA, the CDR3 is TGCGCCAGCAGCCCCAACCCCGGGAGTAACTATGGCTACACCTTC. Translated, it gives CASSPNPGSNYGYTF.

This chain links TRBV5-1 with TRBJ2-7, with a possible D match to TRBD2 (6 bases). V lost 3 bases, J lost 6 bases, and 13 bases lay in between. This CDR3 spans 13 amino acids. Germline lookup yields CDR1 SGHRS and CDR2 YFSETQ. CDR3 nucleotide sequence: TGCGCCAGCAGCTGGCTAGGGGAGGCCGAGCAGTACTTC. It translates to CASSWLGEAEQYF. Looking up the rest from reference TRBV5-1 and TRBJ2-7 gives the full variable domain: KAGVTQTPRYLIKTRGQQVTLSCSPISGHRSVSWYQQTPGQGLQFLFEYFSETQRNKGNFPGRFSGRQFSNSRSEMNVSTLELGDSALYLCASSWLGEAEQYFGPGTRLTVT.

This chain links TRBV6-6 with TRBJ1-6; 7 positions agree with TRBD1. With 6 bases clipped from V and 7 bases from J, the junction kept 6 bases outside the gene matches. Germline-derived CDR1 and CDR2 are MNHNY and SVGAGI (reference sequence). The CDR3 has 14 residues. As DNA, the CDR3 is TGTGCCAGCAGCCCGGGACAGCGAAATTCACCCCTCCACTTT. As protein: CASSPGQRNSPLHF.

V and J are TRBV19 and TRBJ2-7; 11 bases map to TRBD1. The germline V gene encodes CDR1 LNHDA and CDR2 SQIVND (reference sequence). The CDR3 extends over 17 amino acids. V trimming: 7 bases; J trimming: 2 bases; junction bases outside the gene matches: 13. The DNA for the CDR3 is TGTGCCAGTACACCGGGACAGGGGGTCTCATTCCCCTACGAGCAGTACTTC. Translated, it gives CASTPGQGVSFPYEQYF.

The chain uses TRBV27 and TRBJ1-5; 7 positions agree with TRBD1. In germline, CDR1 is MNHEY, CDR2 SMNVEV (reference sequence). V shed 6 bases, J shed 4 bases, and the junction held 6 bases outside the gene matches. This CDR3 region has 14 residues. The CDR3 DNA is TGTGCCAGCAGGGGACAGTCTGGGAATCAGCCCCAGCATTTT. Amino acid sequence: CASRGQSGNQPQHF.

CDR3 coding DNA: TGTGCCAACGGGGGGTCTATCAACAACGTCCTGACTTTC. It encodes CANGGSINNVLTF. The V call is TRBV6-5, the J call TRBJ2-6; 7 bases match TRBD2. Germline CDR1 is MNHEY and CDR2 is SVGAGI. V lost 10 bases and J lost 9; bases outside the gene matches: 9. The CDR3 is made up of 13 amino acids.

The chain carries TRBV9 and TRBJ2-7; 11 bases match TRBD1. CDR1 is SGDLS, CDR2 YYNGEE, per germline. This CDR3 region has 15 residues. With 4 bases clipped from V and 2 bases from J, the junction kept 5 bases outside the gene matches. The CDR3 reads CASSPGTGGPYEQYF. The CDR3 DNA reads as TGTGCCAGCAGCCCCGGGACAGGGGGGCCCTACGAGCAGTACTTC.

This clone has just a few counts. V usage is TRBV5-4 and J usage is TRBJ2-7, with 9 bases aligning to TRBD2. Per the germline V gene, CDR1 is SGHNT and CDR2 is YYREEE (reference sequence). Trimming removed 5 bases from V and 0 bases from J; junction bases left unmatched: 6. This CDR3 has 15 amino acids. CDR3 residues: CASSYLAGASYEQYF. CDR3 coding DNA: TGTGCCAGCAGTTACTTAGCGGGGGCCTCCTACGAGCAGTACTTC.

The chain is built from TRBV5-1 and TRBJ2-3; 7 bases map to TRBD1. CDR1 is SGHRS and CDR2 is YFSETQ in the germline V gene. V dropped 4 bases and J dropped 2; count of bases not matched to a gene: 7. The CDR3 has 15 amino acids. The CDR3 nucleotides are TGCGCCAGCAGCCGGGACAGCGAGTTCACAGATACGCAGTATTTT. This codes for CASSRDSEFTDTQYF. The full variable domain, in which reference TRBV5-1 and TRBJ2-3 provide the parts outside the CDR3, is KAGVTQTPRYLIKTRGQQVTLSCSPISGHRSVSWYQQTPGQGLQFLFEYFSETQRNKGNFPGRFSGRQFSNSRSEMNVSTLELGDSALYLCASSRDSEFTDTQYFGPGTRLTVL.

V gene TRBV5-1 combines with J gene TRBJ2-2, with 7 bases that match TRBD2. Trimming at V came to 0 bases and at J to 7 bases, leaving 6 bases not matched to a gene. The CDR3 is 15 amino acids. The germline CDR1 and CDR2 sequences are SGHRS and YFSETQ. The CDR3 is CASSLEPSGGGELFF. CDR3 bases: TGCGCCAGCAGCTTGGAACCTTCGGGGGGCGGGGAGCTGTTTTTT.

This chain joins TRBV5-4 and TRBJ2-5; D perhaps matches TRBD1 (6 bases). V shed 2 bases and J shed 10 bases, with 9 bases lying between them. Germline V gene sequence: CDR1 SGHNT, CDR2 YYREEE (reference sequence). This CDR3 is built from 11 residues. In nucleotides, the CDR3 is TGTGCCAGCAGCTTCGGGACACGCCAGTACTTC. It is translated as CASSFGTRQYF.

The chain recombines TRBV19 with TRBJ1-1, with D unresolved. The CDR3 is 15 amino acids. V shed 7 bases and J shed 2 bases, with 17 bases lying between them. Germline loops: CDR1 LNHDA, CDR2 SQIVND (reference sequence). The CDR3 sequence: CASTLALGANTEAFF. In nucleotides, the CDR3 is TGTGCCAGTACCCTCGCTCTCGGAGCCAACACTGAAGCTTTCTTT. Full variable domain (rest looked up from reference TRBV19 and TRBJ1-1): DGGITQSPKYLFRKEGQNVTLSCEQNLNHDAMYWYRQDPGQGLRLIYYSQIVNDFQKGDIAEGYSVSREKKESFPLTVTSAQKNPTAFYLCASTLALGANTEAFFGQGTRLTVV.

J is TRBJ1-1 and V is TRBV10-3, with 7 bases lining up with TRBD1. Germline V gene sequence: CDR1 ENHRY, CDR2 SYGVKD. The trim removed 3 bases at V and 0 bases at J, leaving 4 bases unmatched. The CDR3 is made up of 15 amino acids. The CDR3 protein is CAISDYRGLNTEAFF. DNA of the CDR3: TGTGCCATCAGTGATTACAGGGGATTGAACACTGAAGCTTTCTTT.

CDR3 residues: CASSLNLGPRTQYF. Here the CDR3 DNA reads TGTGCCAGCAGCCTAAACTTGGGGCCCCGGACCCAGTACTTC. The chain has TRBV13 and TRBJ2-5, with D possibly being TRBD1 (5 bases). This CDR3 spans 14 amino acids. CDR1 and CDR2 (germline): PRHDT, FYEKMQ (reference sequence). With 5 bases removed from V and 7 bases from J, the gap between germline ends came to 17 bases.

The V call is TRBV6-6, the J call TRBJ1-4; 7 bases are shared with TRBD1. With V trimmed by 6 bases and J by 8 bases, 12 bases remained unmatched. CDR1 is MNHNY and CDR2 is SVGAGI in the germline V gene (reference sequence). The CDR3 length is 15 residues. CDR3 in DNA: TGTGCCAGCAGCCGCACAGGGGAGTATGGAGAAAAACTGTTTTTT. Translated, it gives CASSRTGEYGEKLFF.